These T cell receptor beta chains were read from a single sample in a study of Tregs in tolerant kidney transplant recipients. Produced via immunoSEQ multiplex PCR; TCRdb's table is partial and in-frame only. The table shows approximately 90,000 clones, with 90% to 95% occurring only once. Sequences were obtained from CD8+ T cells from blood. These receptors originate from a human donor in good health. Both conserved end residues are part of each CDR3.

TRBV4-1,TRBJ2-7,CASSQVQTRAAEQYF
TRBV5-4,TRBJ2-1,CASSSGQGAPAGEQFF
TRBV27,TRBJ2-7,CASRRPGGFLYEQYF
TRBV2,TRBJ1-4,CASSDWGTNEEKLFF
TRBV5-8,TRBJ1-1,CASSYGWSQNTEAFF
TRBV29-1,TRBJ1-2,CIIPDRGYGYTF
TRBV7-9,TRBJ2-5,CASSQSEEARVLQETQYF
TRBV5-1,TRBJ1-4,CASSWSAAGRNEKLFF
TRBV27,TRBJ2-7,CASRTSGTTYEQYF
TRBV7-8,TRBJ1-1,CASSLVEGRANTEAFF
TRBV27,TRBJ2-7,CASSLSTPTEYSSYEQYF
TRBV19,TRBJ2-7,CASSITGVSYEQYF
TRBV6-5,TRBJ2-7,CASSPTVSYEQYF
TRBV27,TRBJ1-5,CASSFLTGNQPQHF